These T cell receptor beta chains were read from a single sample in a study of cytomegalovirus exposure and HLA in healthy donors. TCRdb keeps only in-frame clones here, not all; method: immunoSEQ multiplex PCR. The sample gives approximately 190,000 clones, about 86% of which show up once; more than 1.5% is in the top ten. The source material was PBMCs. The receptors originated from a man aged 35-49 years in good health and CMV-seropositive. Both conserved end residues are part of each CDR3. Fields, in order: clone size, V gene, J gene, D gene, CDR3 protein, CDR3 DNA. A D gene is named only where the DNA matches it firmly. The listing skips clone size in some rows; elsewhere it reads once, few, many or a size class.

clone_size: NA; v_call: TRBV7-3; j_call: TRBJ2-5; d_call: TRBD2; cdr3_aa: CASSPSTSGKETQYF; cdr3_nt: TGTGCCAGCAGCCCCTCGACTAGCGGGAAAGAGACCCAGTACTTC
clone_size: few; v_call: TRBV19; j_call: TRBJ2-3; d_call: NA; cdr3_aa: CASSFSARTDTQYF; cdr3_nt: TGTGCCAGTAGTTTTAGCGCCCGCACAGATACGCAGTATTTT
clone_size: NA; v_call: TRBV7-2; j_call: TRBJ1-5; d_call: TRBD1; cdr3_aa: CASSLTGSGLSNQPQHF; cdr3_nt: TGTGCCAGCAGCTTGACAGGGAGCGGCCTTAGCAATCAGCCCCAGCATTTT
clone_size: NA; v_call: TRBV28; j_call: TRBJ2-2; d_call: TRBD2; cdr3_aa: CASITSGTGTGELFF; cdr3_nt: TGTGCCAGCATTACTAGCGGGACCGGCACCGGGGAGCTGTTTTTT
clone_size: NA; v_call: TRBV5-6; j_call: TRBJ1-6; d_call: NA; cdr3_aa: CASSLLSGNSPLHF; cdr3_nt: TGTGCCAGCAGCTTGTTGTCAGGAAATTCACCCCTCCACTTT
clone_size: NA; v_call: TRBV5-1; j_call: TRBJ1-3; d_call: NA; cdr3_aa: CASSPTLAQSRNTIYF; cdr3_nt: TGCGCCAGCAGCCCCACCCTCGCTCAGTCCAGAAACACCATATATTTT
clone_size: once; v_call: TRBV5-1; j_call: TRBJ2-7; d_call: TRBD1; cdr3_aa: CASSLGTGIHEQYF; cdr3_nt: TGCGCCAGCAGCTTGGGGACAGGGATCCACGAGCAGTACTTC
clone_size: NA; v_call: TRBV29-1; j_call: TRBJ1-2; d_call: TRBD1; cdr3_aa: CSVESSGQLYGYTF; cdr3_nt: TGCAGCGTCGAATCGTCGGGACAGCTCTATGGCTACACCTTC
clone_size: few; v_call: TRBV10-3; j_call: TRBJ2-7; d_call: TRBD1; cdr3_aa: CAISDPSDRGYEQYF; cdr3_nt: TGTGCCATCAGTGACCCTTCCGACAGGGGCTACGAGCAGTACTTC
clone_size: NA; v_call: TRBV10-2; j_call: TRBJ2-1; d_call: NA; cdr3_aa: CASRGVWGEFNNEQFF; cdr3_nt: TGCGCCAGCAGGGGGGTTTGGGGGGAATTCAACAATGAGCAGTTCTTC
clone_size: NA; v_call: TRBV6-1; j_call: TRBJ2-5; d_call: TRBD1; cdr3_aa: CASSEAQTGVSETRYF; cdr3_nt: TGTGCCAGCAGTGAAGCCCAGACAGGGGTAAGCGAGACCCGGTACTTC
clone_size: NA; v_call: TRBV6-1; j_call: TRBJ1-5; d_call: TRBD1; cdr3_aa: CASSEGSFRGQQPQHF; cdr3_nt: TGTGCCAGCAGTGAAGGGTCATTCAGGGGGCAACAGCCCCAGCATTTT
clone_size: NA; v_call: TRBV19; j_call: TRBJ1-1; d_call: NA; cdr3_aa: CASSIRGSNTEAFF; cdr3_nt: TGTGCCAGTAGTATAAGGGGCTCGAACACTGAAGCTTTCTTT
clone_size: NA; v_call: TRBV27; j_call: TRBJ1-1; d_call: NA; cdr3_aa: CASSPPGQNTEAFF; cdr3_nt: TGTGCCAGCAGTCCGCCGGGACAGAACACTGAAGCTTTCTTT
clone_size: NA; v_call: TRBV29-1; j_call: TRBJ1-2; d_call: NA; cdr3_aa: CSVTQGDYGYTF; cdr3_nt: TGCAGCGTTACACAGGGAGATTATGGCTACACCTTC
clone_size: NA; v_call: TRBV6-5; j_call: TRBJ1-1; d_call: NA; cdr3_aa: CASSLLGGSAEAFF; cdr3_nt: TGTGCCAGCAGTTTACTTGGGGGGTCGGCTGAAGCTTTCTTT
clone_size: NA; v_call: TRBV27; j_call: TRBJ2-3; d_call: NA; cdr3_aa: CASSPLSGDTQYF; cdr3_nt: TGTGCCAGCAGCCCTTTAAGCGGAGATACGCAGTATTTT
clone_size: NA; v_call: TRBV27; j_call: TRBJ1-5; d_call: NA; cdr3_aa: CASSSRDISPSNQPQHF; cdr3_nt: TGTGCCAGCAGTTCCCGGGACATCTCCCCGAGCAATCAGCCCCAGCATTTT
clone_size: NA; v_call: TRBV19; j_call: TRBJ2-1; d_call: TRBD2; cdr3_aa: CASSMPGLAGPKQFF; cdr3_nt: TGTGCCAGTAGTATGCCGGGACTAGCGGGCCCAAAGCAGTTCTTC
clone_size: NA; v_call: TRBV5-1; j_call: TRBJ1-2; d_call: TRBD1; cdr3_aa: CASSPSGTGGAREGYTF; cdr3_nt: TGCGCCAGCAGTCCCTCCGGGACAGGGGGCGCGAGGGAAGGCTACACCTTC
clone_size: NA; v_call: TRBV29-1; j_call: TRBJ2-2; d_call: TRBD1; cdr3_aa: CSVSGTGARGPGELFF; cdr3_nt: TGCAGCGTATCCGGGACAGGGGCTAGGGGACCCGGGGAGCTGTTTTTT
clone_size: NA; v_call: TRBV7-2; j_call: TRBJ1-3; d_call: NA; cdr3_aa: CASSWGLGNTIYF; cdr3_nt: TGTGCCAGCAGCTGGGGACTAGGAAACACCATATATTTT
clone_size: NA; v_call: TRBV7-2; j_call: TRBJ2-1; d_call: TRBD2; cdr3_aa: CASSQAGGAYNEQFF; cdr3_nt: TGTGCCAGCAGCCAAGCGGGAGGGGCTTACAATGAGCAGTTCTTC
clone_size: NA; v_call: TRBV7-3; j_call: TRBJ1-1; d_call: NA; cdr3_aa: CASSLSPAANTEAFF; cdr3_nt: TGTGCCAGCAGCTTAAGCCCGGCGGCGAACACTGAAGCTTTCTTT
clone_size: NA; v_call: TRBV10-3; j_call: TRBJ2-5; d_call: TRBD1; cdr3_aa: CAISEQNPGTGTETQYF; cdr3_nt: TGTGCCATCAGTGAACAAAATCCCGGGACAGGGACAGAGACCCAGTACTTC
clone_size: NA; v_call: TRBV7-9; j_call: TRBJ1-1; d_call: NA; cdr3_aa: CASSFTSDTEAFF; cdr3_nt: TGTGCCAGCAGCTTTACTTCGGACACTGAAGCTTTCTTT
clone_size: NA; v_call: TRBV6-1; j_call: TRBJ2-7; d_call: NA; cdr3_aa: CASSRDLSLGEQYF; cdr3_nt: TGTGCCAGCAGTCGGGACTTGTCCTTGGGCGAGCAGTACTTC
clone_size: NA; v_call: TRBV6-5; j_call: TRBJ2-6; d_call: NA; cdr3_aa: CASTSGANGLTF; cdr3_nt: TGTGCCAGCACATCTGGGGCCAACGGCCTGACTTTC
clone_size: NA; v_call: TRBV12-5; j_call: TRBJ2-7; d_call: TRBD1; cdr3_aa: CASGSYRGTIVYEQYF; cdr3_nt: TGTGCTAGTGGTTCTTACAGGGGTACTATTGTTTACGAGCAGTACTTC
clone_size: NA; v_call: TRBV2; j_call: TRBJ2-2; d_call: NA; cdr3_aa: CATIGGGRFTGELFF; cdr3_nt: TGTGCCACCATTGGGGGGGGGCGGTTCACCGGGGAGCTGTTTTTT
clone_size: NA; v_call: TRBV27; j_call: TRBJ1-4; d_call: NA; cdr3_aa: CASRRIQGTNEKLFF; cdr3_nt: TGTGCCAGCAGAAGAATACAGGGAACTAATGAAAAACTGTTTTTT
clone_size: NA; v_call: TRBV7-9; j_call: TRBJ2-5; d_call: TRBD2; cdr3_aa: CASSLGALATFAETQYF; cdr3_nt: TGTGCCAGCAGCTTAGGGGCACTAGCGACCTTTGCAGAGACCCAGTACTTC
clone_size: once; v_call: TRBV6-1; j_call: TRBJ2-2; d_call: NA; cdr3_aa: CASSERGLSGELFF; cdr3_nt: TGTGCCAGCAGTGAACGGGGGTTATCCGGGGAGCTGTTTTTT
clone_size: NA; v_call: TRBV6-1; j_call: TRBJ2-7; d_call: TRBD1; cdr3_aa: CASSERGQSQYEQYF; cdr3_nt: TGTGCCAGCAGTGAACGGGGACAGAGCCAATACGAGCAGTACTTC
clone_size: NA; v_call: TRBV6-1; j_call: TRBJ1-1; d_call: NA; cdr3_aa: CASSDFGTLNTEAFF; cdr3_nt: TGTGCCAGCAGTGATTTCGGGACTTTGAACACTGAAGCTTTCTTT
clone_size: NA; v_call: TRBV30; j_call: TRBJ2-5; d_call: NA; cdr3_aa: CAWSVRGEDGETQYF; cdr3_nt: TGTGCCTGGAGTGTTCGAGGGGAGGATGGGGAGACCCAGTACTTC
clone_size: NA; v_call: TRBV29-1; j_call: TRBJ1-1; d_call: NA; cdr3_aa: CSVDLGGPTEAFF; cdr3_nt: TGCAGCGTTGATCTCGGGGGGCCGACTGAAGCTTTCTTT
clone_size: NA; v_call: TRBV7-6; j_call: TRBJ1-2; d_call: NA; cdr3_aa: CASSLAPTGPGEHGYTF; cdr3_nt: TGTGCCAGCAGCTTAGCCCCGACAGGCCCCGGAGAGCATGGCTACACCTTC
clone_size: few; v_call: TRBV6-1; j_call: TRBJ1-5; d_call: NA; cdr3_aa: CASSAFGTHYSNQPQHF; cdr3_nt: TGTGCCAGCAGTGCCTTCGGGACACATTATAGCAATCAGCCCCAGCATTTT
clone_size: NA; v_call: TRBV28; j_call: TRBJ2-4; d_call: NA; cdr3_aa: CASSHRHNQNIQYF; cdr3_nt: TGTGCCAGCAGCCATCGACACAATCAAAACATTCAGTACTTC
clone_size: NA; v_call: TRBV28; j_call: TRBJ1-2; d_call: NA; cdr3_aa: CASREQGVDYGYTF; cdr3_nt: TGTGCCAGCAGAGAACAGGGTGTGGACTATGGCTACACCTTC
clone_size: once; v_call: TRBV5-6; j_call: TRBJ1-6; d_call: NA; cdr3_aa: CASRTGIRSPLHF; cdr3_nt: TGTGCCAGCAGAACAGGAATTCGCTCACCCCTCCACTTT
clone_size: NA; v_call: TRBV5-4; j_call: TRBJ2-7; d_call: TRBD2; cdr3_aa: CASSLGGSPYEQYF; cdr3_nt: TGTGCCAGCAGCCTGGGCGGGAGCCCCTACGAGCAGTACTTC
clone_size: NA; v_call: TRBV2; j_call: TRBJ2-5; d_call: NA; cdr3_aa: CASKRETQYF; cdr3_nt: TGTGCCAGCAAGAGGGAGACCCAGTACTTC
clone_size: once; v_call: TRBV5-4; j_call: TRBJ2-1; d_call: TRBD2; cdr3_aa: CASSLVLAGAHNEQFF; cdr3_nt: TGTGCCAGCAGCTTGGTTCTAGCGGGAGCCCACAATGAGCAGTTCTTC
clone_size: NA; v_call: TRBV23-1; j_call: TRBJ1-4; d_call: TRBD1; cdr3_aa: CASSPLPPRGQEANEKLFF; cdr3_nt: TGCGCCAGCAGTCCGCTTCCCCCCAGGGGGCAGGAAGCTAATGAAAAACTGTTTTTT
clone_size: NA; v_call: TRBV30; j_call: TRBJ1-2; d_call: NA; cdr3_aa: CAWQNGEFLNYGYTF; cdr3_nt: TGTGCCTGGCAAAATGGAGAGTTTTTAAACTATGGCTACACCTTC
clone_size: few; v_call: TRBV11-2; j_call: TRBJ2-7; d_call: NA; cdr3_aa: CASSSQGNEQYF; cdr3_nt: TGTGCCAGCAGCTCTCAGGGTAACGAGCAGTACTTC
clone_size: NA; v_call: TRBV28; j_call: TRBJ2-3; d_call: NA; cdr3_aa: CASSLLGRSQLRYF; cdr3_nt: TGTGCCAGCAGTTTATTGGGTAGGAGCCAATTACGGTATTTT
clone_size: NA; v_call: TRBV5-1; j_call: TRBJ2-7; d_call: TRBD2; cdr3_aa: CASSSGLAGISYEQYF; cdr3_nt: TGCGCCAGCAGCTCGGGACTAGCGGGAATCTCCTACGAGCAGTACTTC
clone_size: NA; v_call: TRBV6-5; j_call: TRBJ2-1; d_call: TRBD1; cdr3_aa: CASSNRDSPDNEQFF; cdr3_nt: TGTGCCAGCAGTAACCGGGACAGTCCCGACAATGAGCAGTTCTTC
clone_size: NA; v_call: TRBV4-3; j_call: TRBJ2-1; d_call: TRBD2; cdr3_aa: CASSQDFSGRVNEQFF; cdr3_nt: TGCGCCAGCAGCCAAGATTTTAGCGGGAGGGTCAATGAGCAGTTCTTC
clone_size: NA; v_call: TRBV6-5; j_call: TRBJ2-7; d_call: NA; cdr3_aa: CASSYSNRGSSYEQYF; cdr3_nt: TGTGCCAGCAGTTACTCGAATAGGGGAAGCTCCTACGAGCAGTACTTC
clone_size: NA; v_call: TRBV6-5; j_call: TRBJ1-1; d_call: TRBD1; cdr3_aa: CASSLGTVFTEAFF; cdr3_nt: TGTGCCAGCAGTTTGGGGACAGTCTTTACTGAAGCTTTCTTT
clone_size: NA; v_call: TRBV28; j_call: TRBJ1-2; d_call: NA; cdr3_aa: CASSLGYKDGYTF; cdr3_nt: TGTGCCAGCAGTCTGGGCTACAAAGATGGCTACACCTTC
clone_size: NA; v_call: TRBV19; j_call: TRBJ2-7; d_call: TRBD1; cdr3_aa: CASSIGTGQGVEQYF; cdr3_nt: TGTGCCAGTAGTATCGGGACAGGACAAGGGGTCGAGCAGTACTTC
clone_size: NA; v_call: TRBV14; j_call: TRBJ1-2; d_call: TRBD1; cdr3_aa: CASSPGGLAYGYTF; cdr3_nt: TGTGCCAGCAGTCCAGGGGGCTTGGCCTATGGCTACACCTTC
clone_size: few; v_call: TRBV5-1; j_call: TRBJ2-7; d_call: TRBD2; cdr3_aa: CASSWGLAGNEQYF; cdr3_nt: TGCGCCAGCAGCTGGGGACTAGCGGGTAACGAGCAGTACTTC
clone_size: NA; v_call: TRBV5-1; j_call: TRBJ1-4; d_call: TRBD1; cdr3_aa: CASSNRDRGEEKLFF; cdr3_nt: TGCGCCAGCAGCAACCGGGACAGGGGAGAAGAAAAACTGTTTTTT